The rows below give T cell receptor beta chains drawn from one sample of a study of cytomegalovirus exposure and HLA in healthy donors. Using immunoSEQ multiplex PCR, the repertoire was profiled, and TCRdb retains in-frame clones only, with some absent. This sample yields some 130,000 clones, of which about 60% are seen a single time; more than 8.5% belongs to the top ten. The sequencing sample was made of PBMCs. These receptors all come from a man aged 35 to 55 in good health and CMV-seropositive. Each CDR3 is given with its conserved first and last residue.

v_call	cdr3_aa
TRBV28	CASRGTGWTSGRSYNEQFF
TRBV7-9	CASSSRTSGGHISTDTQYF
TRBV5-1	CASSSGQGAVGANVLTF
TRBV6-4	CARGQVSNQPQHF
TRBV7-2	CASSQGQGMGNQPQHF
TRBV5-1	CASGQGTQETQYF
TRBV10-2	CASRGLAPNEQYF
TRBV7-9	CASSLSHTGELFF
TRBV19	CASSIVFMVQGRNTEAFF
TRBV5-1	CASSEGQLNNYGYTF
TRBV10-3	CAISEVSDRVKNGYTF
TRBV4-1	CASSQLRVRISGANVLTF
TRBV5-1	CASSVPGPYTGELFF
TRBV28	CASSSPGTVSNEQFF
TRBV5-4	CASSLQAGGNTEAFF
TRBV5-1	CASSLEGQGLNEQYF
TRBV11-2	CASSSLSGTGVTYEQYF
TRBV11-2	CASSLSPGGEQYF
TRBV6-1	CASSEVVDTEAFF
TRBV9	CASSAGSGTGITDTQYF
TRBV7-9	CASSLTGGSNQPQHF
TRBV4-1	CASSQDFVSYEQYF
TRBV25-1	CASSGIANRATEAFF
TRBV19	CASSVQGFHNEQFF
TRBV6-1	CASSAGQGGVDYGYTF
TRBV7-2	CASSLLAGGTDTQYF
TRBV19	CASSLGPRGGTQYF
TRBV2	CASSGQGRTGELFF
TRBV10-3	CAISEGTGTSAQETQYF
TRBV7-9	CASTPQTGQAEAFF
TRBV5-8	CASSFRTYTEAFF
TRBV11-2	CASSPPTSGGPYEQYF